This entry is about one T cell receptor beta chain. The PCR made use of 60 Vbeta and 13 Jbeta primers. Method: immunoSEQ multiplex PCR; TCRdb's copy keeps in-frame clones and lacks some. The table lists 130,000 or so clones, 65% to 80% of them singletons. Trimming left V 6 bases short and J 10 bases short, with 21 bases between. Germline V lookup: CDR1 MNHEY, CDR2 SVGAGI. CDR3 length equals 14 residues. The source of the sample is a study of cytomegalovirus exposure and HLA in healthy donors. The sequenced material came from PBMCs. This TCR came from a man aged 18 to 29 in good health and CMV-seropositive. This chain connects TRBV6-5 to TRBJ1-1; the D gene is possibly TRBD1 (5 bases). The CDR3 bases are TGTGCCAGCAGCAAAAGCGGGGCCCCTTCTGCAGCTTTCTTT. Translation gives CASSKSGAPSAAFF.